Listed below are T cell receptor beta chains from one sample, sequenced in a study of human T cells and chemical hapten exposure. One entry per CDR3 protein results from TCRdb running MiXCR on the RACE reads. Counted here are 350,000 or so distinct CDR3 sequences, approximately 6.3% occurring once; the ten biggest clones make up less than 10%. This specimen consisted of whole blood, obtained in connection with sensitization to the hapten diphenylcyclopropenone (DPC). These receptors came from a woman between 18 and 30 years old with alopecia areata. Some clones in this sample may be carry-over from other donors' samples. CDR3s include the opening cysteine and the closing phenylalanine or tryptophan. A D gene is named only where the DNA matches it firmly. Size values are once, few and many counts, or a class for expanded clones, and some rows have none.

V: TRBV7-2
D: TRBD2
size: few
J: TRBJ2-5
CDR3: CASGSVAGVSETQYF
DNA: TGTGCCAGCGGCTCGGTAGCGGGGGTTTCGGAGACCCAGTACTTC

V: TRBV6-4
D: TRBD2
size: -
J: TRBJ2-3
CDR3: CASSQIAGSDTQYF
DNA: TGTGCCAGCAGCCAGATAGCGGGGTCAGATACGCAGTATTTT

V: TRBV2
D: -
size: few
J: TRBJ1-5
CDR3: CASRGPGLQPQHF
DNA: TGTGCCAGCAGGGGACCGGGACTTCAGCCCCAGCATTTT

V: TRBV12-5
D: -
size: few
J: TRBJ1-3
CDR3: CATGAGRDTIYF
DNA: TGTGCTACCGGGGCAGGGAGAGACACCATATATTTT

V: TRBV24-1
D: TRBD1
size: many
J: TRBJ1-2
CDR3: CATSDPLVTGHYGYTF
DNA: TGTGCCACCAGTGATCCTCTCGTGACAGGGCACTATGGCTACACCTTC

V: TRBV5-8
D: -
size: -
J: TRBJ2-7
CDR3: CASSLAYGSQQTYEQYF
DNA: TGTGCCAGCAGCTTGGCTTACGGGAGTCAGCAAACCTACGAGCAGTACTTC

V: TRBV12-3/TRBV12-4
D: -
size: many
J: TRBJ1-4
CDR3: CASSIQTEINEKLFF
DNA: TGTGCCAGCAGTATACAGACGGAGATTAATGAAAAACTGTTTTTT

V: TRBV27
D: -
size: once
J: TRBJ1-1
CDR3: CASTAVGNTEAFF
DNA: TGTGCCAGCACCGCAGTGGGCAATACTGAAGCTTTCTTT

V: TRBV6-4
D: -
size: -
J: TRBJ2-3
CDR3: CASSAGSEDTQYF
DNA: TGTGCCAGCAGTGCAGGGTCAGAGGATACGCAGTATTTT

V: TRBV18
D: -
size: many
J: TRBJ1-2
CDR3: CASSPPSGREANYGYTF
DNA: TGTGCCAGCTCACCACCGAGCGGGCGAGAGGCTAACTATGGCTACACCTTC

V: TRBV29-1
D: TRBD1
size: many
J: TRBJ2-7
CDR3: CSVGDRDEQYF
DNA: TGCAGCGTGGGGGACAGGGACGAGCAGTACTTC

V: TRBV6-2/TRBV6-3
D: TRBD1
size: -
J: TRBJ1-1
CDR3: CASNRGTEAFF
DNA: TGTGCCAGCAACAGGGGTACTGAAGCTTTCTTT

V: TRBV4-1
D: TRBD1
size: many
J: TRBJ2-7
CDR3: CASSLGTGGSWEQYF
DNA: TGCGCCAGCAGCCTTGGGACAGGGGGTAGTTGGGAGCAGTACTTC

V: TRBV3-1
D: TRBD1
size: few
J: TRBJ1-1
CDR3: CASSLQLDRVTEAFF
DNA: TGTGCCAGCAGCCTACAACTCGACAGGGTGACTGAAGCTTTCTTT

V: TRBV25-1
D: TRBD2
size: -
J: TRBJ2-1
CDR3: CASGGTSGDNEQFF
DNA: TGTGCCAGCGGCGGGACTAGCGGAGACAATGAGCAGTTCTTC

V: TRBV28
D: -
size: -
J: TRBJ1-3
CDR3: CASRNDLTGNTIYF
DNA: TGTGCCAGTCGGAACGATTTAACTGGAAACACCATATATTTT

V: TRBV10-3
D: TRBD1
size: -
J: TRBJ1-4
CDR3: CATRQGATNEKLFF
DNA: TGTGCCACACGACAGGGGGCAACTAATGAAAAACTGTTTTTT

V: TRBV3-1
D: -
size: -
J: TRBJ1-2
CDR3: CASSQGDTSNYGYTF
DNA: TGTGCCAGCAGCCAAGGAGACACCTCTAACTATGGCTACACCTTC

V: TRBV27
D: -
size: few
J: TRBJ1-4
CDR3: CASSGSWAGNEKLFF
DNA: TGTGCCAGCAGTGGGTCCTGGGCGGGTAATGAAAAACTGTTTTTT

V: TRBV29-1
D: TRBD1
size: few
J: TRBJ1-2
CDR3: CSVVLSRGIYTF
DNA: TGCAGCGTTGTACTTTCCAGGGGGATCTACACCTTC

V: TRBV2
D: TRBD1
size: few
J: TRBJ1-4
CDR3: CASSSSGTGSKKLFF
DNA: TGTGCCAGCAGTTCCAGCGGGACAGGGTCGAAAAAACTGTTTTTT

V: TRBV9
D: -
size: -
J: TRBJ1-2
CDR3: CASSPGDMNLYGYTF
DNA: TGTGCCAGCAGCCCGGGGGACATGAACCTTTATGGCTACACCTTC

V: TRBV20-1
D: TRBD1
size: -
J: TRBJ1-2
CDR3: CSATPTEGQTSYGYTF
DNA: TGCAGTGCTACCCCGACGGAGGGACAGACTTCCTATGGCTACACCTTC

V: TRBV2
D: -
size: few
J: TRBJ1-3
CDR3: CASSSRGSSGNTIYF
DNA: TGTGCCAGCAGTTCAAGGGGGAGCTCTGGAAACACCATATATTTT

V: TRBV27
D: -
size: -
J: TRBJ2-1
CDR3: CASSLSIRGSSNEQFF
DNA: TGTGCCAGCAGTTTATCCATCAGGGGATCGAGCAATGAGCAGTTCTTC

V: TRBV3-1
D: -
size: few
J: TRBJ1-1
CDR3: CASSQGGEAFF
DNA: TGTGCCAGCAGCCAGGGGGGAGAAGCTTTCTTT

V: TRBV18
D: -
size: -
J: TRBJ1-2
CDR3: CASSPSGLDGYTF
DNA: TGTGCCAGCTCACCCTCTGGACTGGATGGCTACACCTTC

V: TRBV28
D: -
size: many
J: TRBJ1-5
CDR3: CASFNTDTAITQPQHF
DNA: TGTGCCAGTTTCAATACCGACACAGCCATTACTCAGCCCCAGCATTTT

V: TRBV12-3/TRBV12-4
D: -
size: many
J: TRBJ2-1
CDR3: CASSLASPQEVGQFF
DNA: TGTGCCAGCAGTTTAGCGAGTCCCCAAGAAGTCGGGCAGTTCTTC